The 3 T cell receptor beta chains given below trace back to one sample, sequenced in a study of cytomegalovirus exposure and HLA in healthy donors. Both 60 Vbeta primers and 13 Jbeta primers went into the PCR. Assay used: immunoSEQ multiplex PCR; TCRdb lists only in-frame clones, some missing. The repertoire holds about 70,000 clones, with around 68% as singletons. Sample: PBMCs. Source of these receptors: a woman under 40 in good health and CMV-seronegative.

The chain uses TRBV5-1 and TRBJ2-7, with 7 bases identical to TRBD1. Germline loops: CDR1 SGHRS, CDR2 YFSETQ. The CDR3 extends over 14 amino acids. The ends lost 4 bases at V and 5 bases at J; junction bases unmatched: 9. CDR3 coding DNA: TGCGCCAGCAGCGCCGGGACAGAGGGTGACGAGCAGTACTTC. Amino acid sequence: CASSAGTEGDEQYF. Drawing the rest from reference TRBV5-1 and TRBJ2-7, the complete variable domain is KAGVTQTPRYLIKTRGQQVTLSCSPISGHRSVSWYQQTPGQGLQFLFEYFSETQRNKGNFPGRFSGRQFSNSRSEMNVSTLELGDSALYLCASSAGTEGDEQYFGPGTRLTVT.

This clone was seen more than once but under ten times. The rearrangement uses TRBV30 and TRBJ2-7; 7 bases are a match to TRBD2. From germline, CDR1 is GTSNPN and CDR2 SVGIG (reference sequence). Unmatched junction bases numbered 1, after V lost 2 bases and J lost 0 bases. The CDR3 covers 13 residues. The CDR3 DNA follows: TGTGCCTGGAGTAGCGGGAACTCCTACGAGCAGTACTTC. This encodes CAWSSGNSYEQYF.

The rearrangement joins TRBV2 to TRBJ1-4; the D is unclear. In germline, CDR1 is SNHLY, CDR2 FYNNEI. V lost 6 bases and J lost 2, with 10 bases in between. The CDR3 consists of 14 residues. CDR3 in DNA: TGTGCCAGCAGGGCGAGGGAGACTAATGAAAAACTGTTTTTT. Encoded protein: CASRARETNEKLFF.